This record looks at one T cell receptor (beta chain) sequence and its context. The sample is drawn from a study of blood T cell repertoires in COVID-19. Trimming took 0 bases from V and 4 from J, leaving 9 bases between them. The length of the CDR3 is 14 residues. Germline assignment: CDR1 MRHNA and CDR2 SNTAGT. Assay used: immunoSEQ multiplex PCR; TCRdb lists only in-frame clones, some missing. The data show fewer than 350,000 clones, with around nine tenths seen just once and roughly 4% held by the top ten. This chain links TRBV6-4 with TRBJ1-1; the D is unclear. This sequence originates from an older woman with COVID-19, enrolled during active disease. The sequenced sample consisted of peripheral blood. As DNA, the CDR3 is TGTGCCAGCAGTGACTCATCGCGGGGCACTGAAGCTTTCTTT. Its protein is CASSDSSRGTEAFF.